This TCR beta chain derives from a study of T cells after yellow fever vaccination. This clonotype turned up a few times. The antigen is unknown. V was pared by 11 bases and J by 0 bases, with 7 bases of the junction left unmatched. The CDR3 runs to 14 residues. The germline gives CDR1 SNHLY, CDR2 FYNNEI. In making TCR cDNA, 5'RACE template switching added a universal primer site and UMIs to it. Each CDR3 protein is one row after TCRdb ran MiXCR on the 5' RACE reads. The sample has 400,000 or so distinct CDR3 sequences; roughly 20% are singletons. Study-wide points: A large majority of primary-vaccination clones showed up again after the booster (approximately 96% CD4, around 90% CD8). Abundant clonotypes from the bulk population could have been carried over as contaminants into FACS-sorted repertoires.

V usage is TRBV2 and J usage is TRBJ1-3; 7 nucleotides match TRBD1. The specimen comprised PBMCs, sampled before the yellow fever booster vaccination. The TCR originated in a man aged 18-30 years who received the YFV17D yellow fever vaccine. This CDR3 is CAGQGGNSGNTIYF. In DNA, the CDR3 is TGTGCCGGCCAAGGGGGCAACTCTGGAAACACCATATATTTT. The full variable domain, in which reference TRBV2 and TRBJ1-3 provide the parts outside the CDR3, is EPEVTQTPSHQVTQMGQEVILRCVPISNHLYFYWYRQILGQKVEFLVSFYNNEISEKSEIFDDQFSVERPDGSNFTLKIRSTKLEDSAMYFCAGQGGNSGNTIYFGEGSWLTVV.